A single sample is the source of the 32 T cell receptor beta chains below, sequenced in a study of T cell responses to AZD1222 COVID-19 vaccine. Clones were sequenced by immunoSEQ multiplex PCR, and TCRdb holds only the in-frame ones, with some missing. This table holds about 180,000 clones, 90% to 95% found once. Here the sequenced sample was peripheral blood, taken 28 days after the second AZD1222 dose. Source of these receptors: an adult who received the AZD1222 COVID-19 vaccine.

The V and J genes are TRBV9 and TRBJ2-5; 12 bases match TRBD2. The CDR3 sequence is 16 residues long. The V and J ends lost 0 bases and 5 bases, in that order; junction bases with no gene match: 5. Germline V gene data show CDR1 as SGDLS and CDR2 as YYNGEE. CDR3 in amino acids: CASSVGLAGVVETQYF. The CDR3 nucleotides are TGTGCCAGCAGCGTAGGACTAGCGGGAGTGGTGGAGACCCAGTACTTC.

The rearrangement uses TRBV2 and TRBJ1-2; TRBD1 might be the D (6 bases). Germline V gives CDR1 SNHLY, CDR2 FYNNEI. This CDR3 region has 12 residues. The ends were cut back, 4 bases at V and 8 bases at J, with 11 bases in the middle. The CDR3 DNA is TGTGCCAGCAGTGTAACAGGGATAGGCTACACCTTC. This translates into CASSVTGIGYTF.

The rearrangement joins TRBV7-9 to TRBJ1-3; no definite D call. Germline V lookup: CDR1 SEHNR, CDR2 FQNEAQ (reference sequence). The CDR3 extends over 14 amino acids. V gave up 2 bases and J gave up 4 bases, with 9 bases separating them. The DNA of the CDR3 is TGTGCCAGCAGCTTAATTACGGCCGGAAACACCATATATTTT. It is translated as CASSLITAGNTIYF. Full variable domain (outside the CDR3, taken from reference TRBV7-9 and TRBJ1-3): DTGVSQNPRHKITKRGQNVTFRCDPISEHNRLYWYRQTLGQGPEFLTYFQNEAQLEKSRLLSDRFSAERPKGSFSTLEIQRTEQGDSAMYLCASSLITAGNTIYFGEGSWLTVV.

The rearrangement links TRBV15 to TRBJ2-3; no clear D. The germline V gene encodes CDR1 LNHNV and CDR2 YYDKDF (reference sequence). This CDR3 contains 16 residues. V was trimmed by 0 bases and J by 2 bases, leaving 12 bases between them. This CDR3 is CATSREADISTDTQYF. CDR3 bases: TGTGCCACCAGCAGAGAGGCCGACATCTCCACAGATACGCAGTATTTT.

This chain links TRBV28 with TRBJ2-7; D gene unclear. Germline V gene lookup returns CDR1 MDHEN and CDR2 SYDVKM. The CDR3 is made up of 14 amino acids. The ends were cut back, 5 bases at V and 3 bases at J, with 14 bases in the middle. CDR3 protein: CASSPRLPHYEQYF. In DNA, the CDR3 is TGTGCCAGCAGTCCCCGACTGCCCCACTACGAGCAGTACTTC. Full variable domain (rest looked up from reference TRBV28 and TRBJ2-7): DVKVTQSSRYLVKRTGEKVFLECVQDMDHENMFWYRQDPGLGLRLIYFSYDVKMKEKGDIPEGYSVSREKKERFSLILESASTNQTSMYLCASSPRLPHYEQYFGPGTRLTVT.

This sequence joins TRBV9 and TRBJ2-5; D assignment may be TRBD1 or TRBD2 (6 bases each). The ends were cut back, 3 bases at V and 4 bases at J, with 13 bases in the middle. CDR3 length: 14 residues. CDR1 and CDR2 (germline): SGDLS, YYNGEE. CDR3 bases: TGTGCCAGCAGCGAACAGGGAGGCCGAGAGACCCAGTACTTC. It translates to CASSEQGGRETQYF. Looking up the rest from reference TRBV9 and TRBJ2-5 gives the full variable domain: DSGVTQTPKHLITATGQRVTLRCSPRSGDLSVYWYQQSLDQGLQFLIQYYNGEERAKGNILERFSAQQFPDLHSELNLSSLELGDSALYFCASSEQGGRETQYFGPGTRLLVL.

CDR3 in amino acids: CASNTYQTGARQPQHF. CDR3 in DNA: TGTGCCAGCAATACCTATCAGACAGGGGCAAGACAGCCCCAGCATTTT. V is TRBV28 and J is TRBJ1-5; 8 bases agree with TRBD1. Germline V CDR1 and CDR2: MDHEN, SYDVKM. The J segment lost 7 bases and the V segment lost 7 bases, leaving 15 bases of the junction unmatched. The CDR3 covers 16 residues.

The gene calls are TRBV7-8 and TRBJ2-7; no reliable D call. The CDR3 covers 14 residues. The germline V and J ends were trimmed by 6 bases and 3 bases, with 15 bases remaining between them. CDR1 is SGHVS, CDR2 FQNEAQ, per germline. DNA for the CDR3: TGTGCCAGCAGTCCCACATCAGGAGACTACGAGCAGTACTTC. Translated: CASSPTSGDYEQYF.

The rearrangement uses TRBV30 and TRBJ1-2; no reliable D call. Trimming stripped 2 bases from V and 4 bases from J, with 14 bases between. This CDR3 is 14 amino acids long. Germline assignment: CDR1 GTSNPN and CDR2 SVGIG (reference sequence). CDR3: CAWSFSVRIYGYTF. Written as DNA, the CDR3 is TGTGCCTGGAGTTTCTCAGTGAGGATCTATGGCTACACCTTC. The full variable domain, completed using reference TRBV30 and TRBJ1-2, is SQTIHQWPATLVQPVGSPLSLECTVEGTSNPNLYWYRQAAGRGLQLLFYSVGIGQISSEVPQNLSASRPQDRQFILSSKKLLLSDSGFYLCAWSFSVRIYGYTFGSGTRLTVV.

The chain carries TRBV12-3 or TRBV12-4 and TRBJ2-7; either TRBD1 or TRBD2 may supply D (6 bases each). V lost 2 bases and J 7 bases, leaving 12 bases between the germline ends. This CDR3 is built from 13 residues. CDR3 sequence: CASSLWGAREQYF. The CDR3 nucleotides are TGTGCCAGCAGTTTATGGGGGGCGCGGGAGCAGTACTTC.

The chain joins TRBV5-6 to TRBJ1-5; the D is unclear. From germline, CDR1 is SGHDT and CDR2 YYEEEE. With 1 base removed from V and 0 bases from J, the gap between germline ends came to 17 bases. This CDR3 has 18 amino acids. CDR3 protein: CASSLMGMGLYSNQPQHF. The CDR3, as DNA: TGTGCCAGCAGCTTGATGGGGATGGGCCTATATAGCAATCAGCCCCAGCATTTT.

The CDR3 region has the DNA TGTGCCTGGAGTGTGAGTACTCGCACAGATACGCAGTATTTT. Protein product: CAWSVSTRTDTQYF. The gene calls are TRBV30 and TRBJ2-3; D gene uncertain. From germline, CDR1 is GTSNPN and CDR2 SVGIG (reference sequence). The length of the CDR3 is 14 residues. V lost 0 bases and J 1 base, leaving 8 bases between the germline ends.

This clone was detected only once. The chain uses TRBV5-6 and TRBJ2-1, with 11 positions matching TRBD2. Germline trimming cut 4 bases from V and 8 bases from J; bases unmatched to any gene: 11. Germline lookup yields CDR1 SGHDT and CDR2 YYEEEE. The CDR3 consists of 16 residues. The CDR3 loop reads CASSLDFSGGAHEQFF. CDR3 coding DNA: TGTGCCAGCAGCCTTGACTTTAGCGGGGGGGCACATGAGCAGTTCTTC.

This chain links TRBV5-4 with TRBJ1-2, with D unclear. Germline lookup yields CDR1 SGHNT and CDR2 YYREEE (reference sequence). CDR3 length equals 12 residues. V lost 5 bases, J lost 3 bases, and 8 bases lay in between. CDR3 bases: TGTGCCAGCAGTCGTTCCGACTATGGCTACACCTTC. Residues: CASSRSDYGYTF.

The chain carries TRBV7-2 and TRBJ2-3; no reliable D call. The CDR3 has 13 amino acids. The V gene's germline CDR1 is SGHTA and CDR2 FQGNSA. Trimming stripped 1 base from V and 10 bases from J, with 12 bases between. DNA for the CDR3: TGTGCCAGCAGCTTAGAGCCTCCTGGGGCGCAGTATTTT. Its protein is CASSLEPPGAQYF.

This chain connects TRBV2 to TRBJ2-7, with TRBD1 identical over 7 bases. In germline, CDR1 is SNHLY, CDR2 FYNNEI. V lost 4 bases, J lost 3 bases, and 3 bases stayed unmatched. There are 13 residues in the CDR3. CDR3 DNA sequence: TGTGCCAGCAGTGTGAGGGGGCTCTACGAGCAGTACTTC. Encoded protein: CASSVRGLYEQYF.

This sequence joins TRBV5-1 and TRBJ2-1; 10 bases agree with TRBD2. Germline CDR1 is SGHRS and CDR2 is YFSETQ. Losses at the gene ends were 4 bases for V and 8 bases for J; bases not matched to a gene: 15. This CDR3 spans 17 amino acids. The CDR3 DNA sequence: TGCGCCAGCAGCCAAACCGGAGCGGGAGGGCCGATGGATGAGCAGTTCTTC. Amino acids: CASSQTGAGGPMDEQFF. The entire variable domain, with the rest obtained from reference TRBV5-1 and TRBJ2-1, is as follows: KAGVTQTPRYLIKTRGQQVTLSCSPISGHRSVSWYQQTPGQGLQFLFEYFSETQRNKGNFPGRFSGRQFSNSRSEMNVSTLELGDSALYLCASSQTGAGGPMDEQFFGPGTRLTVL.

As for this clone: An end of the junction differs from the germline gene, which may be a read error. The genes are TRBV5-1 and TRBJ2-7; no clear D. CDR1 is SGHRS, CDR2 YFSETQ, per germline. This CDR3 is 13 amino acids long. The CDR3 loop is CASSWTESSEQYF. DNA for the CDR3: TGCGCCAGCAGTTGGACGGAATCCTCCGAGCAGTACTTC.

The chain combines TRBV1 with TRBJ2-1; no check of the table's D call, TRBD2, against the DNA was made. TRBV1 is designated a pseudogene. There are 16 residues in the CDR3. The DNA for the CDR3 is TGCACCAGCAGCCAGGGAAATAGCGGGAGGGCCCATGAGCAGTTCTTC. This gives the protein CTSSQGNSGRAHEQFF.

The chain links TRBV2 to TRBJ1-1; D perhaps matches TRBD1 (5 bases). Deletions cut 1 base from V and 4 bases from J, with 7 bases between. This CDR3 has 13 residues. Germline CDR1 reads SNHLY; CDR2 reads FYNNEI. The CDR3 region is CASSEGGGTEAFF. In DNA form, the CDR3 reads TGTGCCAGCAGTGAAGGGGGGGGCACTGAAGCTTTCTTT.

The gene calls are TRBV29-1 and TRBJ1-1, with D possibly being TRBD1 (6 bases). The CDR3 totals 11 residues. CDR1 and CDR2 (germline): SQVTM, ANQGSEA. Trimming shortened V by 7 bases and J by 6 bases, and 12 bases separated the two germline ends. As DNA, the CDR3 is TGCAGCGGGCAGGGGTTCGCTGAAGCTTTCTTT. Translation gives CSGQGFAEAFF.

In its sample, this clone was seen a few times. The chain joins TRBV4-1 to TRBJ1-1; the match to TRBD1 covers 8 bases. Germline V gene lookup returns CDR1 MGHRA and CDR2 YSYEKL. V shed 5 bases and J 3 bases; nucleotides not matched to a gene: 8. This CDR3 comprises 15 residues. The CDR3 region has the DNA TGCGCCAGCAGCGAACAAACAGGGGGATACACTGAAGCTTTCTTT. This translates into CASSEQTGGYTEAFF.

The chain is built from TRBV6-6 and TRBJ1-2; possibly TRBD1 for D (5 bases). Trimming removed 5 bases at V and 6 bases at J, with 16 bases between. The CDR3 loop spans 14 amino acids. Germline V gives CDR1 MNHNY, CDR2 SVGAGI (reference sequence). The CDR3 DNA is TGTGCCAGCAGTACCTACTCGGGGGGACATGGCTACACCTTC. This encodes CASSTYSGGHGYTF.

This clone was observed a single time. V usage is TRBV27 and J usage is TRBJ1-5; D call uncertain. Trimming left V 2 bases short and J 6 bases short, with 11 bases between. Germline CDR1 reads MNHEY; CDR2 reads SMNVEV (reference sequence). The CDR3 is 14 residues long. The CDR3 region is CASSLMGSGQPQHF. DNA of the CDR3: TGTGCCAGCAGTTTAATGGGGTCAGGTCAGCCCCAGCATTTT.

The chain joins TRBV5-6 to TRBJ1-2; D not resolved. V lost 2 bases and J 3 bases, leaving 8 bases between the germline ends. CDR3 length equals 13 residues. From germline, CDR1 is SGHDT and CDR2 YYEEEE. The CDR3 coding sequence is TGTGCCAGCAGCTTAGGATCGCACTATGGCTACACCTTC. Translation gives CASSLGSHYGYTF.

The chain's CDR3 is CASRPAAQETQYF. The DNA for the CDR3 is TGTGCCAGCAGACCAGCGGCACAAGAGACCCAGTACTTC. The chain carries TRBV12-3 or TRBV12-4 and TRBJ2-5, with TRBD2 as a possible D gene (5 bases). This CDR3 has 13 residues. Trimming cost V 6 bases and J 2 bases, with 10 bases left between them.

The chain employs TRBV24-1 and TRBJ2-5; D is uncertain. Deletions cut 5 bases from V and 4 bases from J, with 13 bases between. The CDR3 runs to 14 residues. Germline V CDR1 and CDR2: KGHDR, SFDVKD. CDR3 sequence (DNA): TGTGCCACCAGTGCCGGCGCCTTGGGAGAGACCCAGTACTTC. Protein: CATSAGALGETQYF.

The V call is TRBV28, the J call TRBJ2-7; weak D call: TRBD1 (6 bases). The germline gives CDR1 MDHEN, CDR2 SYDVKM. CDR3 length: 13 residues. Trimming left V 7 bases short and J 1 base short, with 11 bases between. The CDR3 coding sequence is TGTGCCAGCAAGTCTGGACAGTCCTACGAGCAGTACTTC. Translating gives CASKSGQSYEQYF.

This chain joins TRBV4-1 and TRBJ2-5; TRBD1 is a possible D gene (6 bases). The CDR3 is 15 residues long. Trimming shortened V by 4 bases and J by 6 bases, and 18 bases separated the two germline ends. The germline V gene encodes CDR1 MGHRA and CDR2 YSYEKL. The CDR3 spells CASSLPWGQSKTQYF. CDR3 DNA: TGCGCCAGCAGCCTCCCCTGGGGGCAGTCGAAGACCCAGTACTTC.

CDR3: CASSFPRRIAIYF. In DNA, the CDR3 is TGTGCCAGCAGTTTCCCGCGGCGTATCGCCATATATTTT. The chain is built from TRBV12-3 or TRBV12-4 and TRBJ1-3; no definite D call. The CDR3 sequence is 13 residues long. Trimming left V 3 bases short and J 11 bases short, with 14 bases between.

This clone was detected only once. The CDR3 spells CASSPGLGRQETQYF. The CDR3 coding sequence is TGTGCCAGCAGTCCGGGACTAGGTAGGCAAGAGACCCAGTACTTC. The V call is TRBV28, the J call TRBJ2-5; 8 bases are shared with TRBD2. The CDR3 totals 15 residues. V lost 5 bases and J lost 2; bases outside the gene matches: 7. CDR1 MDHEN and CDR2 SYDVKM come from the germline V gene.

V gene TRBV7-3 combines with J gene TRBJ2-3; the D call may be TRBD1 or TRBD2 (5 bases each). CDR3 length: 14 residues. Trimming removed 5 bases from V and 4 bases from J, with 13 bases in between. In germline, CDR1 is SGHTA, CDR2 FQGTGA. CDR3 amino acids: CASSQDRGADTQYF. CDR3 nucleotides: TGTGCCAGCAGCCAGGACCGAGGGGCAGATACGCAGTATTTT.